Listed below are T cell receptor beta chains from one sample, sequenced in a study of Ad26.COV2.S vaccination and SARS-CoV-2 variants. Produced via immunoSEQ multiplex PCR; TCRdb's table is partial and in-frame only. The sample has 440,000 or so clones; roughly 87% are singletons. The input for sequencing was peripheral blood, taken in a trial of Ad26.COV2.S vaccine versus placebo. The receptors here all came from a person between 18 and 60 years old who received the Ad26.COV2.S COVID-19 vaccine or a placebo. Each CDR3 is given with its conserved first and last residue. A D gene is named only where the DNA matches it firmly. Rows may omit the clone size; those that give it use once, few, many or a size class.

TRBJ2-1	TRBD2	TRBV13	-	CASSSPMSGKVNNEQFF	TGTGCCAGCAGCTCACCAATGAGCGGGAAGGTCAACAATGAGCAGTTCTTC
TRBJ1-2	TRBD1	TRBV28	-	CASSKSTGNGYTF	TGTGCCAGCAGTAAATCGACAGGGAATGGCTACACCTTC
TRBJ1-5	-	TRBV28	-	CASRQLNQPQHF	TGTGCCAGTAGACAGCTCAATCAGCCCCAGCATTTT
TRBJ2-5	TRBD1	TRBV5-4	-	CASSTRDRGSETQYF	TGTGCCAGCAGCACCAGGGACAGGGGTAGTGAGACCCAGTACTTC
TRBJ2-3	TRBD2	TRBV2	-	CASSELLAGDTQYF	TGTGCCAGCAGTGAACTGCTAGCGGGAGATACGCAGTATTTT
TRBJ1-3	TRBD1	TRBV9	-	CASSPPTGSDGNTIYF	TGTGCCAGCAGCCCACCGACAGGGTCGGATGGAAACACCATATATTTT
TRBJ2-2	-	TRBV2	-	CASSFKTGRRNTGELFF	TGTGCCAGCAGTTTCAAAACAGGGCGGAGAAACACCGGGGAGCTGTTTTTT
TRBJ2-1	TRBD2	TRBV7-2	once	CASSLGAGGGNEQFF	TGTGCCAGCAGCTTAGGAGCGGGAGGGGGAAATGAGCAGTTCTTC
TRBJ2-3	TRBD1	TRBV4-2	-	CASSQSGTGAGDTQYF	TGTGCCAGCAGCCAATCCGGGACAGGGGCGGGGGATACGCAGTATTTT
TRBJ1-1	-	TRBV19	-	CASSGGIRAFF	TGTGCCAGTAGTGGGGGGATAAGAGCTTTCTTT
TRBJ2-5	-	TRBV1	-	CTSPQDQETQYF	TGCACCAGCCCCCAGGACCAAGAGACCCAGTACTTC
TRBJ1-2	-	TRBV6-5	-	CASSYGGDYGYTF	TGTGCCAGCAGTTACGGCGGGGACTATGGCTACACCTTC